This T cell receptor beta chain was profiled in a study of shared clonotypes between healthy human individuals. Trimming removed 7 bases from V and 9 bases from J, with 18 bases in between. The CDR3 length is 13 residues. Germline V gene sequence: CDR1 SQVTM, CDR2 ANQGSEA. Only in-frame clones appear in the TCRdb table, and some are missing; sequencing was by immunoSEQ multiplex PCR. The sample lists 1.5 million to 2.5 million clones, 85% to 95% seen once, with roughly 1% in the top ten. Naive CD8 cells lacked CD45RO and underwent positive selection for CCR7, leaving out terminally differentiated effector memory CD45RA+ cells.

The V call is TRBV29-1, the J call TRBJ2-2; D is undetermined. This clonotype originated in a young man in good health. The specimen sequenced was naive CD8+ T cells sorted from blood. CDR3 amino acids: CSAIKPASRELFF. CDR3 in DNA: TGCAGCGCCATAAAACCCGCAAGCCGGGAGCTGTTTTTT.